The rows below give T cell receptor beta chains drawn from one sample of a study of blood T cell repertoires in COVID-19. The protocol was immunoSEQ multiplex PCR, while the TCRdb copy is restricted to in-frame clones and leaves out a portion. The sample has 130,000 to 150,000 clones, over 80% seen once. The sample taken for sequencing was peripheral blood. The receptors were gathered from a man aged 45 to 65 who had recovered from COVID-19. The CDR3 runs from the conserved cysteine through the conserved F or W. A D gene is named only where the DNA matches it firmly. Size is stated for part of the rows, as once, few or many counts, or as a class when the clone is expanded.

d_gene | abundance | v_gene | CDR3aa
NA | NA | TRBV5-6 | CASSSTVGPDTGELFF
TRBD2 | NA | TRBV5-1 | CASSSSGLASYNEQFF
TRBD1 | NA | TRBV10-3 | CAISPGQGYGYTF
NA | NA | TRBV5-6 | CASSLGLGMNTEAFF
TRBD1 | NA | TRBV11-2 | CASSKGQLEEKLFF
NA | NA | TRBV7-9 | CASSLTYYNEQFF
NA | NA | TRBV9 | CASSVVGGETQYF
NA | NA | TRBV29-1 | CSARTVAYEQYF
TRBD1 | NA | TRBV4-1 | CASSHHTGGRESSGNTIYF
NA | few | TRBV4-3 | CASSQGIGSGYEQYF
NA | NA | TRBV7-9 | CASSLGHQGRGTEAFF
NA | NA | TRBV5-5 | CASSTPDNDGELFF
NA | NA | TRBV10-3 | CAISLQGQETQYF
TRBD2 | NA | TRBV9 | CASSVEAGGVQTQYF
TRBD1 | NA | TRBV10-3 | CAIRVDRDNGYTF
NA | NA | TRBV4-1 | CASSQDRGNTEAFF
NA | NA | TRBV29-1 | CSVRQEKLFF
NA | NA | TRBV4-2 | CASSPFGANTEAFF
NA | NA | TRBV5-1 | CASSLDRSTYEQYF
NA | few | TRBV29-1 | CSTTRGGGYTF
TRBD1 | NA | TRBV11-2 | CASSLVGDRGSIYGYTF
TRBD1 | NA | TRBV13 | CASTGTEGFNEQFF
TRBD2 | NA | TRBV6-2/TRBV6-3 | CASSFSSSGGAHKNIQYF
NA | few | TRBV6-2/TRBV6-3 | CASSYDTGSVGSPLHF